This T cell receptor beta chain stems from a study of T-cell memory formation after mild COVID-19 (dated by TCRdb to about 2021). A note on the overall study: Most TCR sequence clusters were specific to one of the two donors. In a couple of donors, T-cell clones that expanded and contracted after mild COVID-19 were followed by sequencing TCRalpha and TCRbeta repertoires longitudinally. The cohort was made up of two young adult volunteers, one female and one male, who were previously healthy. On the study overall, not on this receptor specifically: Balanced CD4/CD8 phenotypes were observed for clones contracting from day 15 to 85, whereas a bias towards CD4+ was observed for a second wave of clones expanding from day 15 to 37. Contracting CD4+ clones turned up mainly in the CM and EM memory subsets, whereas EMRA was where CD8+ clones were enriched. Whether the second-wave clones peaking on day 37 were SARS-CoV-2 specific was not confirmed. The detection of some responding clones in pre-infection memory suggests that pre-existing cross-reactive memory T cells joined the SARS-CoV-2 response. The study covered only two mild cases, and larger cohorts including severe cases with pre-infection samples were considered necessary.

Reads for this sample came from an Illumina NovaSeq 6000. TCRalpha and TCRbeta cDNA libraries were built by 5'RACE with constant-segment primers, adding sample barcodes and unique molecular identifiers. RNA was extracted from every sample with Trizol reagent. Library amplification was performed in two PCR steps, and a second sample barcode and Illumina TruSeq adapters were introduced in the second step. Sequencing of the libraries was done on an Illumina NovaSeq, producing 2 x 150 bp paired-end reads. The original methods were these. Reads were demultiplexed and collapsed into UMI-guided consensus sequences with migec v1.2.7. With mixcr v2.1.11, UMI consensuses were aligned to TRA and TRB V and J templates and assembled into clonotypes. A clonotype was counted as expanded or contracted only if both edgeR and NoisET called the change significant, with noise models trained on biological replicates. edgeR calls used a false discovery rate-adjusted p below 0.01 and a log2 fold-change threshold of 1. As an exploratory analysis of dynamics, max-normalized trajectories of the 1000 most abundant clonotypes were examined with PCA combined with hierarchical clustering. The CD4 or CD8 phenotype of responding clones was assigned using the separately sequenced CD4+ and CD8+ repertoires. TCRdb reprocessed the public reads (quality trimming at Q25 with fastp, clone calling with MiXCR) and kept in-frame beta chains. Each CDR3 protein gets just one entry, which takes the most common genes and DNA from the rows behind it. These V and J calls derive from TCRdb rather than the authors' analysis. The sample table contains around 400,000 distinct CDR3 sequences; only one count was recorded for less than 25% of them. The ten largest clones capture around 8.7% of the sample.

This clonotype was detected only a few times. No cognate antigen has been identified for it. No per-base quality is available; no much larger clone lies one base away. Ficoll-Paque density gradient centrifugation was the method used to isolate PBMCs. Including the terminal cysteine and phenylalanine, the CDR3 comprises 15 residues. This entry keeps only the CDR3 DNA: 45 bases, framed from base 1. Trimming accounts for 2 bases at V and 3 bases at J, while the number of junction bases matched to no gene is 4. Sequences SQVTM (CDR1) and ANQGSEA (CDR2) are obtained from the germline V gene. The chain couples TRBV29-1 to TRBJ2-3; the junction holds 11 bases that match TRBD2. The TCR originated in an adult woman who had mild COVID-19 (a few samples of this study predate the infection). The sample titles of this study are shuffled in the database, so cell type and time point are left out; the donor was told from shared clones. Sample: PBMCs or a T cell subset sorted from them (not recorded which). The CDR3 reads CSVESSGGATDTQYF. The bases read TGCAGCGTTGAAAGTAGCGGGGGGGCGACAGATACGCAGTATTTT.